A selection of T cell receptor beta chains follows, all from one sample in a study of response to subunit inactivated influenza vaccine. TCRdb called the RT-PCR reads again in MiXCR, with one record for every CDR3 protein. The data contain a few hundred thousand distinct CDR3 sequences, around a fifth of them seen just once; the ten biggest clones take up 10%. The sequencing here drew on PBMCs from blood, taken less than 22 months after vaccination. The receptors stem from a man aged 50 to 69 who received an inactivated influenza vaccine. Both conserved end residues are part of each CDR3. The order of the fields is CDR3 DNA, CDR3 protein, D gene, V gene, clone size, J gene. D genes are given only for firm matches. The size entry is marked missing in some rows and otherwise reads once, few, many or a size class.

CDR3 DNA: TGTGCCAGCAGCAAAGGGCGGGTAGTAGGATATGGCTACACCTTC
CDR3 protein: CASSKGRVVGYGYTF
D gene: .
V gene: TRBV6-1
clone size: .
J gene: TRBJ1-2

CDR3 DNA: TGCAGCGTTGAAGATTCTACAGGGGAGGGTGAAAAACTGTTTTTT
CDR3 protein: CSVEDSTGEGEKLFF
D gene: TRBD1
V gene: TRBV29-1
clone size: many
J gene: TRBJ1-4

CDR3 DNA: TGTGCCAGCAGTTACGCTATTAACAGGAACACTGAAGCTTTCTTT
CDR3 protein: CASSYAINRNTEAFF
D gene: .
V gene: TRBV6-2/TRBV6-3
clone size: few
J gene: TRBJ1-1

CDR3 DNA: TGTGCCAGCAGCTTAGCCAGGGATGGAAACACCATATATTTT
CDR3 protein: CASSLARDGNTIYF
D gene: .
V gene: TRBV7-8
clone size: few
J gene: TRBJ1-3

CDR3 DNA: TGCGCCAGCAGCCAAACCATAGATTTGGGCTATGGCTACACCTTC
CDR3 protein: CASSQTIDLGYGYTF
D gene: .
V gene: TRBV4-3
clone size: .
J gene: TRBJ1-2

CDR3 DNA: TGTGCCAGCGGGCCAGGAAATGAGCAGTTCTTC
CDR3 protein: CASGPGNEQFF
D gene: .
V gene: TRBV12-3/TRBV12-4
clone size: many
J gene: TRBJ2-1

CDR3 DNA: TGTGCCAGCGAGGTGGCTGGAAACATTCAGTACTTC
CDR3 protein: CASEVAGNIQYF
D gene: .
V gene: TRBV2
clone size: .
J gene: TRBJ2-4

CDR3 DNA: TGCGCCAGCAGCGACCTGGGCTCTGGGGCCAACGTCCTGACTTTC
CDR3 protein: CASSDLGSGANVLTF
D gene: .
V gene: TRBV5-1
clone size: .
J gene: TRBJ2-6

CDR3 DNA: TGTGCCAGCAGTTTAGCGTCAGGGATTCAGCCCCAGCATTTT
CDR3 protein: CASSLASGIQPQHF
D gene: .
V gene: TRBV12-3/TRBV12-4
clone size: many
J gene: TRBJ1-5

CDR3 DNA: TGTGCCAGCTCACCAGGACAGGTCTATAATTCACCCCTCCACTTT
CDR3 protein: CASSPGQVYNSPLHF
D gene: TRBD1
V gene: TRBV18
clone size: .
J gene: TRBJ1-6

CDR3 DNA: TGCGCCAGCAGCTTGGAATACGAACGACGGGCGAGTTTCGGAGAGACCCAGTACTTC
CDR3 protein: CASSLEYERRASFGETQYF
D gene: .
V gene: TRBV5-1
clone size: .
J gene: TRBJ2-5

CDR3 DNA: TGTGCCAGCAGCCTAGAGAATAGGGCGGCGAGCAACAATGAGCAGCATTTT
CDR3 protein: CASSLENRAASNNEQHF
D gene: .
V gene: TRBV7-6
clone size: .
J gene: TRBJ1-5

CDR3 DNA: TGTGCCAGCAGTCCTTTGTTGACGGGAGGAGGGGACGAGCAGTACTTC
CDR3 protein: CASSPLLTGGGDEQYF
D gene: TRBD2
V gene: TRBV28
clone size: .
J gene: TRBJ2-7

CDR3 DNA: TGTGCCAGCAGCCAAGCGGCGGGGCGTCAAGAGACCCAGTACTTC
CDR3 protein: CASSQAAGRQETQYF
D gene: .
V gene: TRBV3-1
clone size: .
J gene: TRBJ2-5

CDR3 DNA: TGCAGCGTCCAGAATCAGCCCCAGCATTTT
CDR3 protein: CSVQNQPQHF
D gene: .
V gene: TRBV29-1
clone size: many
J gene: TRBJ1-5

CDR3 DNA: TGTGCCAGCAGAGAACTCTACAGGGGTGAAAAACTGTTTTTT
CDR3 protein: CASRELYRGEKLFF
D gene: TRBD1
V gene: TRBV6-1
clone size: few
J gene: TRBJ1-4

CDR3 DNA: TGTGCCAGCAGTTACACAGGGTTCACTGGGGCCAACGTCCTGACTTTC
CDR3 protein: CASSYTGFTGANVLTF
D gene: .
V gene: TRBV27
clone size: .
J gene: TRBJ2-6

CDR3 DNA: TGCAGCGTTATCCCGGGACAGGGAGGCGAAAAACTGTTTTTT
CDR3 protein: CSVIPGQGGEKLFF
D gene: TRBD1
V gene: TRBV29-1
clone size: .
J gene: TRBJ1-4

CDR3 DNA: TGCAGTGCCCAGATTGCAGGACTGAGGGTCATGAACACTGAAGCTTTCTTT
CDR3 protein: CSAQIAGLRVMNTEAFF
D gene: .
V gene: TRBV20-1
clone size: many
J gene: TRBJ1-1

CDR3 DNA: TGTGCCAGTAGTATAGTGGGAGTTAATCAGCCCCAGCATTTT
CDR3 protein: CASSIVGVNQPQHF
D gene: .
V gene: TRBV19
clone size: few
J gene: TRBJ1-5

CDR3 DNA: TGCAGTGCTCCGGACAGGGGAGGATCCGGGGAGCTGTTTTTT
CDR3 protein: CSAPDRGGSGELFF
D gene: TRBD1
V gene: TRBV20-1
clone size: few
J gene: TRBJ2-2

CDR3 DNA: TGTGCCAGTAGTATCCTAGCGGGGTCCAATGAGCAGTTCTTC
CDR3 protein: CASSILAGSNEQFF
D gene: TRBD2
V gene: TRBV19
clone size: few
J gene: TRBJ2-1

CDR3 DNA: TGCGCCAGCAGCTTGGTTTCGAGAAGCAAGGACTATGGCTACACCTTC
CDR3 protein: CASSLVSRSKDYGYTF
D gene: .
V gene: TRBV5-1
clone size: many
J gene: TRBJ1-2

CDR3 DNA: TGTGCCAGCAGCCAAGAAGCGACTCTCCACAATGAGCAGTTCTTC
CDR3 protein: CASSQEATLHNEQFF
D gene: .
V gene: TRBV4-2
clone size: .
J gene: TRBJ2-1

CDR3 DNA: TGTGCCAGTAGTATGGACCTCATTGGGGAGGCGGAGCAGTACTTC
CDR3 protein: CASSMDLIGEAEQYF
D gene: .
V gene: TRBV19
clone size: few
J gene: TRBJ2-7